This TCR beta chain was recorded in a study of T cell changes during pregnancy in multiple sclerosis. Looked up from germline, CDR1 is SGHVS and CDR2 is FQNEAQ. V lost 2 bases and J 9 bases, leaving 5 bases between the germline ends. The CDR3 is 12 residues long. Only in-frame clones appear in the TCRdb table, and some are missing; sequencing was by immunoSEQ multiplex PCR. This table holds 15,000 to 18,000 clones, 65% to 90% found once. In its sample, this clone was seen once. The receptor comes from a female donor in good health, enrolled as a control in a pregnancy study. Sequencing was performed on CD8+ T cells from peripheral blood mononuclear cells, taken after pregnancy. The rearrangement links TRBV7-8 to TRBJ1-6; TRBD1 might be the D (5 bases). The CDR3 DNA reads TGTGCCAGCAGCTTAACAGGTTCACCCCTCCACTTT. Translation: CASSLTGSPLHF.